Following are 21 T cell receptor beta chains from one sample sequenced in a study of cytomegalovirus exposure and HLA in healthy donors. PCR was performed using 60 Vbeta and 13 Jbeta primers. TCRdb keeps only in-frame clones here, not all; method: immunoSEQ multiplex PCR. Of some 150,000 clones in the sample, approximately 83% were seen once. Sequenced: PBMCs. These receptor sequences come from a woman aged 40 to 50 in good health and CMV-seronegative.

J is TRBJ1-5 and V is TRBV27; TRBD1 might be the D (5 bases). Germline V CDR1 and CDR2: MNHEY, SMNVEV (reference sequence). CDR3 size: 15 residues. V lost 0 bases, J lost 7 bases, and 13 bases lay in between. In nucleotides, the CDR3 is TGTGCCAGCAGTTTATCGTTAGGGGCACGACAGCCCCAGCATTTT. Translating gives CASSLSLGARQPQHF.

This sequence joins TRBV4-1 and TRBJ2-7, with 7 bases matching TRBD1. The germline V gene encodes CDR1 MGHRA and CDR2 YSYEKL. The CDR3 runs to 18 residues. V lost 1 base to trimming and J lost 2 bases; unmatched junction nucleotides: 14. CDR3 in DNA: TGCGCCAGCAGCCAAGCGACGACAGGGCCAACCGTTACCTACGAGCAGTACTTC. Its translation: CASSQATTGPTVTYEQYF.

The chain combines TRBV5-1 with TRBJ2-3; D is possibly TRBD1 (6 bases). Germline assignment: CDR1 SGHRS and CDR2 YFSETQ. The ends were cut back, 0 bases at V and 1 base at J, with 12 bases in the middle. The CDR3 spans 16 residues. The CDR3 loop is CASSLAGQFGTDTQYF. The CDR3 nucleotides are TGCGCCAGCAGCTTGGCCGGACAGTTTGGCACAGATACGCAGTATTTT.

This clone appeared a few times. V is TRBV27 and J is TRBJ2-7, with D possibly TRBD1 on 6 matching bases. Trimming removed 6 bases at V and 2 bases at J, with 11 bases between. This CDR3 has 13 amino acids. CDR1 and CDR2 from the germline V gene are MNHEY and SMNVEV (reference sequence). The DNA for the CDR3 is TGTGCCAGCAGAATACAGGGTACCTACGAGCAGTACTTC. This encodes CASRIQGTYEQYF.

V gene TRBV19 combines with J gene TRBJ2-5; TRBD1 is a possible D gene (6 bases). The length of the CDR3 is 15 residues. Trimming took 3 bases from V and 0 from J, leaving 11 bases between them. Germline values: CDR1 LNHDA, CDR2 SQIVND (reference sequence). In DNA form, the CDR3 reads TGTGCCAGTAGTATCTCGGGACACTACCAAGAGACCCAGTACTTC. This codes for CASSISGHYQETQYF.

J is TRBJ2-5 and V is TRBV7-9; 8 nucleotides match TRBD1. With the DNA end fitting TRBJ2-7 better, the J assignment may be wrong. The germline CDR1 and CDR2 sequences are SEHNR and FQNEAQ (reference sequence). CDR3 length equals 14 residues. As DNA, the CDR3 is TGTGCCAGCAGCTGGGGACAGGTCTCCTACGAGCAGTACTTC. Its protein is CASSWGQVSYEQYF.

The chain is built from TRBV5-1 and TRBJ2-2; D is uncertain. The V and J ends lost 0 bases and 3 bases respectively, with 6 bases between them. The CDR3 contains 14 residues. Germline CDR1 reads SGHRS; CDR2 reads YFSETQ. The CDR3 region is CASSLDGYTGELFF. The CDR3 DNA reads TGCGCCAGCAGCTTGGACGGGTACACCGGGGAGCTGTTTTTT.

V is TRBV27 and J is TRBJ1-1; perhaps TRBD1 as D (5 bases). Deletions cut 6 bases from V and 5 bases from J, with 13 bases between. The CDR3 consists of 13 residues. CDR1 MNHEY and CDR2 SMNVEV come from the germline V gene (reference sequence). CDR3 bases: TGTGCCAGCAGCCCAGGGTTCTCGACTGAAGCTTTCTTT. This translates into CASSPGFSTEAFF.

The chain couples TRBV7-9 to TRBJ1-3; D is ambiguous. This CDR3 has 15 amino acids. CDR1 and CDR2 (germline): SEHNR, FQNEAQ (reference sequence). Trimming stripped 6 bases from V and 2 bases from J, with 14 bases between. The CDR3 sequence is CASRYQASAGNTIYF. The CDR3 coding sequence is TGTGCCAGCAGGTATCAGGCATCTGCTGGAAACACCATATATTTT.

This clone appeared a few times. V is TRBV7-9 and J is TRBJ1-2; D call uncertain. Looked up from germline, CDR1 is SEHNR and CDR2 is FQNEAQ (reference sequence). The CDR3 is 15 amino acids. Trimming cost V 4 bases and J 6 bases, with 18 bases left between them. CDR3 sequence: CASSSPSGGKDGYTF. The CDR3 nucleotides read TGTGCCAGCAGCTCCCCTTCGGGCGGGAAGGATGGCTACACCTTC.

J is TRBJ1-6 and V is TRBV27; D uncertain. There are 17 residues in the CDR3. V gave up 1 base and J gave up 0 bases, with 10 bases separating them. CDR1 is MNHEY and CDR2 is SMNVEV in the germline V gene (reference sequence). The CDR3 nucleotides are TGTGCCAGCAGTTTATTAGGTGGGAGCTCCTATAATTCACCCCTCCACTTT. Translated, it gives CASSLLGGSSYNSPLHF.

The CDR3 region is CASSKESFGGETYGYTF. CDR3 DNA sequence: TGTGCCAGCAGCAAAGAGTCTTTTGGCGGGGAAACCTATGGCTACACCTTC. The rearrangement links TRBV21-1 to TRBJ1-2. TRBV21-1 is deemed a pseudogene. The CDR3 is 17 amino acids.

This clone has only a few counts. The rearrangement uses TRBV2 and TRBJ1-2; 7 bases are shared with TRBD1. J lost 5 bases, V lost 6 bases, and 9 bases had no gene match. The CDR3 runs 14 residues. Germline V gene lookup returns CDR1 SNHLY and CDR2 FYNNEI. For the CDR3, the DNA is TGTGCCAGCAGGGGGACAGAACCATATTATGGCTACACCTTC. Translated, it gives CASRGTEPYYGYTF.

V is TRBV5-4 and J is TRBJ1-2; D gene unclear. V was cut by 3 bases and J by 0 bases, with 12 bases left in between. Germline V gives CDR1 SGHNT, CDR2 YYREEE (reference sequence). CDR3 size: 15 residues. This CDR3 reads CASSSSLPANYGYTF. DNA of the CDR3: TGTGCCAGCAGCTCCTCCCTCCCTGCTAACTATGGCTACACCTTC.

This clone was detected only a few times. The gene calls are TRBV5-1 and TRBJ1-1; 11 positions match TRBD1. The CDR3 totals 15 residues. Germline CDR1 and CDR2: SGHRS and YFSETQ. Losses at the gene ends were 4 bases for V and 4 bases for J; bases not matched to a gene: 6. The CDR3 DNA sequence: TGCGCCAGCAGCCATAGGGACAGGGGGATCACTGAAGCTTTCTTT. It encodes CASSHRDRGITEAFF.

About this clone itself: One end of the junction fails to match germline, which may point to a read error. CDR3 residues: CSSSLGSGGGNNSPLHF. In DNA, the CDR3 is TGTTCCAGCAGCTTAGGATCAGGGGGTGGCAATAATTCACCCCTCCACTTT. The chain combines TRBV7-9 with TRBJ1-6; 7 nucleotides match TRBD1. The CDR3 length is 17 residues. Germline CDR1 reads SEHNR; CDR2 reads FQNEAQ (reference sequence).

Written as DNA, the CDR3 is TGCAGCCTCACGGCGGCAACTAATGAAAAACTGTTTTTT. Amino acids: CSLTAATNEKLFF. The chain joins TRBV29-1 to TRBJ1-4; no reliable D call. V gave up 8 bases and J gave up 0 bases, with 10 bases separating them. The CDR3 loop spans 13 amino acids. Germline CDR1 is SQVTM and CDR2 is ANQGSEA.

The chain uses TRBV2 and TRBJ2-1; D might be TRBD2 (5 bases). The CDR3 extends over 13 amino acids. Trimming shortened V by 3 bases and J by 15 bases, and 18 bases separated the two germline ends. CDR1 is SNHLY and CDR2 is FYNNEI in the germline V gene. CDR3 sequence: CASSERETPTPFF. In DNA form, the CDR3 reads TGTGCCAGCAGTGAGAGGGAGACCCCTACTCCGTTCTTC.

The chain is built from TRBV10-3 and TRBJ1-1, with 9 bases lining up with TRBD1. V gave up 6 bases and J gave up 5 bases; unmatched junction bases: 10. Germline V gives CDR1 ENHRY, CDR2 SYGVKD. The CDR3 has 15 amino acids. CDR3 sequence reads: CAIREPGQGGTEAFF. The CDR3 DNA reads TGTGCCATCAGAGAACCGGGACAGGGCGGTACTGAAGCTTTCTTT.

J is TRBJ2-1 and V is TRBV5-4, with 8 bases identical to TRBD1. The CDR3 has 14 amino acids. Per germline, CDR1 SGHNT and CDR2 YYREEE (reference sequence). Germline trimming cut 1 base from V and 8 bases from J; bases unmatched to any gene: 5. This CDR3 reads CASSLSQGADEQFF. In nucleotides, the CDR3 is TGTGCCAGCAGCTTGAGTCAGGGGGCGGATGAGCAGTTCTTC.

The chain employs TRBV28 and TRBJ2-5; possibly TRBD1 for D (7 bases). The J call may be wrong; the DNA end is better matched by TRBJ2-7. The germline V gene encodes CDR1 MDHEN and CDR2 SYDVKM. This CDR3 has 14 residues. CDR3 sequence: CAIRGAGGTYEQYF. For the CDR3, the DNA is TGTGCCATCCGCGGGGCAGGGGGAACCTACGAGCAGTACTTC.